These T cell receptor beta chains were read from a single sample in a study of OX40 agonist ivuxolimab in advanced cancers. Assay used: immunoSEQ multiplex PCR; TCRdb lists only in-frame clones, some missing. Here the sample spans 20,000 to 25,000 clones, roughly nine tenths being singletons. The sample was CD4+ or CD8+ T cells sorted from blood, taken in a trial of the OX40 agonist ivuxolimab. The receptors were gathered from an adult with an advanced solid tumor such as melanoma, head and neck, liver or kidney cancer. The CDR3 runs from the conserved cysteine through the conserved F or W. Some rows mark clone size as missing; the rest say once, few, many or name a class of expanded clone.

abundance	v_gene	j_gene	CDR3aa
NA	TRBV7-7	TRBJ2-2	CASAGGSGELFF
NA	TRBV19	TRBJ2-7	CASSWDSLTYEQYF
NA	TRBV7-9	TRBJ1-2	CASALNYGYTF
NA	TRBV27	TRBJ2-7	CASSLSPWGSYEQYF
NA	TRBV11-3	TRBJ2-7	CASSRSSYEQYF
few	TRBV27	TRBJ2-7	CASSERQGADEQYF
NA	TRBV11-1	TRBJ2-5	CASSLIARGGETQYF
NA	TRBV9	TRBJ2-7	CASSVYDSSYEQYF
NA	TRBV7-2	TRBJ2-7	CASSLRGDKYF
NA	TRBV29-1	TRBJ2-1	CSVEDPQTSGYNEQFF
NA	TRBV7-9	TRBJ2-3	CASSAQGGQPTDTQYF
NA	TRBV14	TRBJ2-1	CASSQDGVGVREQFF